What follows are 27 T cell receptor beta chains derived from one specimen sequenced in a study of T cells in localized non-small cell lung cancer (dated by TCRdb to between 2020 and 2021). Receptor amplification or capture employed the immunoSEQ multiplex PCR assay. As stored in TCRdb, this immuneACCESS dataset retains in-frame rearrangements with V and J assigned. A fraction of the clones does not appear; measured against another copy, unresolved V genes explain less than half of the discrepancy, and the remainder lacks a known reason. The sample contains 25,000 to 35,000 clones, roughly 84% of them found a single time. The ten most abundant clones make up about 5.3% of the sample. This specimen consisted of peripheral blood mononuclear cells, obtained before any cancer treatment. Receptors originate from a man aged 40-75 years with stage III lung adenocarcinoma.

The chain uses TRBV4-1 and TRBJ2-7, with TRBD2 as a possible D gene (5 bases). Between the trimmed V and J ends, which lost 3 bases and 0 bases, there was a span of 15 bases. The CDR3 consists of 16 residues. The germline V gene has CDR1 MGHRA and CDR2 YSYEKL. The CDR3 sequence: CASSQSDLGSSYEQYV. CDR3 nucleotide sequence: TGCGCCAGCAGCCAGAGCGACCTGGGGAGCTCCTACGAGCAGTACGTC.

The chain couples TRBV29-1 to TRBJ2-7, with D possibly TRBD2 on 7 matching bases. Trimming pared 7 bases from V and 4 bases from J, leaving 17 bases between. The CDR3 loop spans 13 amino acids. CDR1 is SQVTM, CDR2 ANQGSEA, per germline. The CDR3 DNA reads TGCAGCGCCGGGGGGACATTCGAGTACGAGCAGTACTTC. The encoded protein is CSAGGTFEYEQYF.

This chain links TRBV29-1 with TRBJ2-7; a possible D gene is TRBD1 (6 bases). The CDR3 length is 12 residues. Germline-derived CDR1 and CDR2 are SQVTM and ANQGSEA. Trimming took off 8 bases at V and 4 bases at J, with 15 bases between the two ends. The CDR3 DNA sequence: TGCAGCATATCACAGGGAAGATACGAGCAGTACTTC. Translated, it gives CSISQGRYEQYF.

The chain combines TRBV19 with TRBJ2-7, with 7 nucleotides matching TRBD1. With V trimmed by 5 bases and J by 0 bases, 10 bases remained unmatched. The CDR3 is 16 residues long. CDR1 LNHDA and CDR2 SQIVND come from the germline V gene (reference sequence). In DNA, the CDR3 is TGTGCCAGTAGTGTAGTGACAGGGACGGTCTCCTACGAGCAGTACTTC. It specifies CASSVVTGTVSYEQYF.

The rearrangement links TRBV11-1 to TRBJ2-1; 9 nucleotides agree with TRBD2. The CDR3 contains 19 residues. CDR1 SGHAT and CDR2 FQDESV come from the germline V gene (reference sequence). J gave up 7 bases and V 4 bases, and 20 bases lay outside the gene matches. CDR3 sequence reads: CASSSPTAGGAGGWNEQFF. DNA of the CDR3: TGTGCCAGCAGCTCGCCCACCGCGGGAGGAGCGGGAGGTTGGAATGAGCAGTTCTTC.

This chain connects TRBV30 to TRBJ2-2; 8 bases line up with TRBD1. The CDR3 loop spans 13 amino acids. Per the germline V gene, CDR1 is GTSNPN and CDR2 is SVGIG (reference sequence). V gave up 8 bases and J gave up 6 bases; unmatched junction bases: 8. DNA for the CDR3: TGTGCCCAGCCGGGACAGGTATCCGGGGAGCTGTTTTTT. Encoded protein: CAQPGQVSGELFF.

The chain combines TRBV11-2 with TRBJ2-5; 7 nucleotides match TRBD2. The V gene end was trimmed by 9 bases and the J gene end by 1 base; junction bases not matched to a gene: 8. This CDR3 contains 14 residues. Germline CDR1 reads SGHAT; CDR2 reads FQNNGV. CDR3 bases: TGTGCCAGTAACGCCCGGGGGGTCCAAGAGACCCAGTACTTC. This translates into CASNARGVQETQYF.

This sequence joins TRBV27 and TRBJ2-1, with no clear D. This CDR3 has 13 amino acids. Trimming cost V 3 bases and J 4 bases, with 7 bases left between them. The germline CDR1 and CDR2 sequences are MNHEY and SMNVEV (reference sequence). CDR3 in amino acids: CASSFTPYNEQFF. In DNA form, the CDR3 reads TGTGCCAGCAGTTTTACCCCGTACAATGAGCAGTTCTTC.

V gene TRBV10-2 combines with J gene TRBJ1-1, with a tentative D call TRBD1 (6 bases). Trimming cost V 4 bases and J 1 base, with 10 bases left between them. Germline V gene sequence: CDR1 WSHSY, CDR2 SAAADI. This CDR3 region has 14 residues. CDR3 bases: TGCGCCAGCAGTGGCTCGGGACAGAACACTGAAGCTTTCTTT. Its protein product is CASSGSGQNTEAFF.

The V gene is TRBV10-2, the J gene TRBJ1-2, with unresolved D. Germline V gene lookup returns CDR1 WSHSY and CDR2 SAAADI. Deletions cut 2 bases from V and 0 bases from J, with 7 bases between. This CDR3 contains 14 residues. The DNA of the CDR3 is TGCGCCAGCAGTGAGGGGCAATCTAACTATGGCTACACCTTC. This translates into CASSEGQSNYGYTF.

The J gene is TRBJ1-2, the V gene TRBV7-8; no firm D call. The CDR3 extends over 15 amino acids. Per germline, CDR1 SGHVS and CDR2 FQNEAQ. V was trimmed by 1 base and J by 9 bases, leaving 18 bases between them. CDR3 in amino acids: CASSLEAAGSFRYTF. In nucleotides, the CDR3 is TGTGCCAGCAGCTTAGAGGCCGCGGGGTCGTTTCGCTACACCTTC.

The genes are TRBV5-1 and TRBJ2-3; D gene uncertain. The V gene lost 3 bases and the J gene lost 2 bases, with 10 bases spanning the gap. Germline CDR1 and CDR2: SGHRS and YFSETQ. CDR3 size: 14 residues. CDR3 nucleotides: TGCGCCAGCAGCTCCGGTGAGATCACAGATACGCAGTATTTT. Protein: CASSSGEITDTQYF.

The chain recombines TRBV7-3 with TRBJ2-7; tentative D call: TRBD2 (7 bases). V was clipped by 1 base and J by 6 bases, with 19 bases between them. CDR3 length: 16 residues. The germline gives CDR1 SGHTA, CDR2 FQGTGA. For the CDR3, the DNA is TGTGCCAGCAGCTTAAGGGGGGGCCAGGGCCAAGGCGAGCAGTACTTC. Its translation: CASSLRGGQGQGEQYF.

The CDR3 nucleotides are TGTGCCAGCAGTGCAGGGGGCAACACTGAAGCTTTCTTT. Its protein is CASSAGGNTEAFF. This chain connects TRBV6-6 to TRBJ1-1, with 8 bases matching TRBD1. The CDR3 runs to 13 residues. Germline CDR1 MNHNY, CDR2 SVGAGI (reference sequence). After removal of 5 bases from V and 2 bases from J, the junction contained 1 base not matched to a gene.

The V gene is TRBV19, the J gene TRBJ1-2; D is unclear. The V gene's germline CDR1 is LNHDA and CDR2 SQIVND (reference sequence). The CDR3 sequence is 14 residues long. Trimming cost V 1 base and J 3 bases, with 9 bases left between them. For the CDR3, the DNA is TGTGCCAGTAGTATAGCTTCGGGGTACTATGGCTACACCTTC. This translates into CASSIASGYYGYTF.

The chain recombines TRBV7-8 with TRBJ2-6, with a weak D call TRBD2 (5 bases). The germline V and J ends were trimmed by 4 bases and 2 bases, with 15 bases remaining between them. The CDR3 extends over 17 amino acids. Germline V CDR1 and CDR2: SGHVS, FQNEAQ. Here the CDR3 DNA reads TGTGCCAGCAGCTCGGTTCCGGGGAATGCTGGGGCCAACGTCCTGACTTTC. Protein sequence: CASSSVPGNAGANVLTF. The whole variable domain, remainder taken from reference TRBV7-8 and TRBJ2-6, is GAGVSQSPRYKVAKRGQDVALRCDPISGHVSLFWYQQALGQGPEFLTYFQNEAQLDKSGLPSDRFFAERPEGSVSTLKIQRTQQEDSAVYLCASSSVPGNAGANVLTFGAGSRLTVL.

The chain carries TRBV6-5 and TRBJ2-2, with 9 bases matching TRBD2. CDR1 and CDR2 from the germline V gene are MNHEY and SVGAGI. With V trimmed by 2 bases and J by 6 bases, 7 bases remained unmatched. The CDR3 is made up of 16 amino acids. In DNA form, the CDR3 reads TGTGCCAGCAGTTACGGGGTAGCGGGGGCCCCCGGGGAGCTGTTTTTT. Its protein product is CASSYGVAGAPGELFF.

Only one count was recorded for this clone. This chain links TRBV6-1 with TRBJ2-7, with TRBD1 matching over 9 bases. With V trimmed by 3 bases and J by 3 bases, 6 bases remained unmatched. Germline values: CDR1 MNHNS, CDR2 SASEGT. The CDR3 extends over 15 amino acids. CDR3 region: CASSEMTGGGYEQYV. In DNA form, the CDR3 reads TGTGCCAGCAGTGAGATGACAGGGGGGGGCTACGAGCAGTACGTC.

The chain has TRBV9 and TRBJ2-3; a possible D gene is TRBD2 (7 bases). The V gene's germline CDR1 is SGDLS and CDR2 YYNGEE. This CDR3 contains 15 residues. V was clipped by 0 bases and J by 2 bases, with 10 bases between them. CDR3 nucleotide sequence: TGTGCCAGCAGCGTAGGAGGGGGGGCCACAGATACGCAGTATTTT. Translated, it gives CASSVGGGATDTQYF.

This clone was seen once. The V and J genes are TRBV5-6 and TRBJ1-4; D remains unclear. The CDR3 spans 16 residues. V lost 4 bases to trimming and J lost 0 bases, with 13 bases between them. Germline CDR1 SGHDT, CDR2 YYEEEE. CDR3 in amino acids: CASSDRSAATNEKLFF. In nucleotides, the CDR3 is TGTGCCAGCAGCGATAGATCAGCCGCAACTAATGAAAAACTGTTTTTT.

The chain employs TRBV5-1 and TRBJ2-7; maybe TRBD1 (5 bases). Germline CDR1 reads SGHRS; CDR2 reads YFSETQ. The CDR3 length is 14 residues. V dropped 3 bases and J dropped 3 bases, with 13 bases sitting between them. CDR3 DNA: TGCGCCAGCAGCTCCCTGGACACCAACTACGAGCAGTACTTC. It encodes CASSSLDTNYEQYF. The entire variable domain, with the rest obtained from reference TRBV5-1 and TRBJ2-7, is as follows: KAGVTQTPRYLIKTRGQQVTLSCSPISGHRSVSWYQQTPGQGLQFLFEYFSETQRNKGNFPGRFSGRQFSNSRSEMNVSTLELGDSALYLCASSSLDTNYEQYFGPGTRLTVT.

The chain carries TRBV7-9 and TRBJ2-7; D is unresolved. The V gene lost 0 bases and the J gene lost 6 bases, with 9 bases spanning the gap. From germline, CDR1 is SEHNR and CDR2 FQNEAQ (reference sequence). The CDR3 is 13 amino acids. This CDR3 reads CASSLARLSEQYV. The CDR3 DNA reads TGTGCCAGCAGCTTAGCGAGACTCTCCGAGCAGTACGTC.

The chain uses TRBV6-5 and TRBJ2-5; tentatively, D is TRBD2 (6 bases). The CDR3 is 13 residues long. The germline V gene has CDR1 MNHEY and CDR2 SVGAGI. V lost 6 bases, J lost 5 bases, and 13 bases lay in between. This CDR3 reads CASRAPGTETQYF. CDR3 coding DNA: TGTGCCAGCAGGGCCCCGGGGACTGAGACCCAGTACTTC.

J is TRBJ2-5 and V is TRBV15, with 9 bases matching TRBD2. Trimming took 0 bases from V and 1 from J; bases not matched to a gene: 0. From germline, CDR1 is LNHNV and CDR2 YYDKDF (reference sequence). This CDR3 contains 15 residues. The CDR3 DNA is TGTGCCACCAGCAGAGAGACTAGCGGCCAAGAGACCCAGTACTTC. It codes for CATSRETSGQETQYF. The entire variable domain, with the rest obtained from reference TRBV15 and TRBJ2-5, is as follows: DAMVIQNPRYQVTQFGKPVTLSCSQTLNHNVMYWYQQKSSQAPKLLFHYYDKDFNNEADTPDNFQSRRPNTSFCFLDIRSPGLGDTAMYLCATSRETSGQETQYFGPGTRLLVL.

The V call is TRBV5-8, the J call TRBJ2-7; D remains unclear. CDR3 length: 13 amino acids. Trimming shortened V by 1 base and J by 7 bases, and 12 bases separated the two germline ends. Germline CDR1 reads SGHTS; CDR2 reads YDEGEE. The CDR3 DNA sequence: TGTGCCAGCAGCTTGAACTCGATGCGGGAGCAGTACTTC. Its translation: CASSLNSMREQYF.

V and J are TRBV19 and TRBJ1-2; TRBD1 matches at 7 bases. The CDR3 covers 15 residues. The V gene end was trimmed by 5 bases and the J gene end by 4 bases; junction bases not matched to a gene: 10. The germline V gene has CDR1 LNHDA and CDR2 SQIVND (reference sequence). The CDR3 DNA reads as TGTGCCAGTAGTCAAGGGGGCGGCCAGAGCTATGGCTACACCTTC. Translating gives CASSQGGGQSYGYTF.

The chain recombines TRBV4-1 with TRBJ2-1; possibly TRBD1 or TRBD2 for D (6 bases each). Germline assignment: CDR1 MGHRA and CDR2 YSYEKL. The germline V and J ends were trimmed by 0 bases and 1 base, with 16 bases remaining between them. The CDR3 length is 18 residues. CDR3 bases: TGCGCCAGCAGCCAAGAAGCCGTCGGGGGCACTTCCTACAATGAGCAGTTCTTC. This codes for CASSQEAVGGTSYNEQFF.